This T cell receptor beta chain was recovered during a study of T cell responses to AZD1222 COVID-19 vaccine. Some clones are missing from TCRdb's copy, which holds only in-frame ones; the method was immunoSEQ multiplex PCR. The repertoire holds around 53,000 clones, with approximately 86% as singletons. Study-wide findings and caveats: Unmutated variant regions are reportedly the target of nearly half of TCRs that are spike-specific.

Note on this clone: Its antigen is still unknown.

Trimming stripped 5 bases from V and 9 bases from J, with 12 bases between. Germline CDR1 reads DFQATT; CDR2 reads SNEGSKA (reference sequence). This CDR3 comprises 11 residues. This receptor was obtained from an adult who received the AZD1222 COVID-19 vaccine. Sequences were derived from peripheral blood, sampled 28 days after the second AZD1222 dose. The chain uses TRBV20-1 and TRBJ2-3, with D uncertain. CDR3 loop: CSAPPGGTQYF. The CDR3 region has the DNA TGCAGTGCTCCCCCGGGTGGGACGCAGTATTTT.